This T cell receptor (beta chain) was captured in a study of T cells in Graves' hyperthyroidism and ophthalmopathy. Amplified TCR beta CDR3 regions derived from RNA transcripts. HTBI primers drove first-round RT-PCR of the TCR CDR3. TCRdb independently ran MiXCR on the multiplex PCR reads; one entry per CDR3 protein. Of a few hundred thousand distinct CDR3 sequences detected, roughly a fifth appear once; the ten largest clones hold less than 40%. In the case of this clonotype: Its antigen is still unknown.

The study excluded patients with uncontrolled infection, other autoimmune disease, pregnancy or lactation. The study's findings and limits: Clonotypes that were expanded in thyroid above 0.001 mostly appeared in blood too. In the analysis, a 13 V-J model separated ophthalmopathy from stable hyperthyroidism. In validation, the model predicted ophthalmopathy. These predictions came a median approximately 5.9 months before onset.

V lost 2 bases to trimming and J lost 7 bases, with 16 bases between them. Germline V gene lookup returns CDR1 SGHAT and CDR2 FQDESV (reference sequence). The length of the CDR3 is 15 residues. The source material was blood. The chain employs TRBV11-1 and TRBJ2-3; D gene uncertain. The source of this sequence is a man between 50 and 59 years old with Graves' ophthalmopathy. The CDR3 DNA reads TGTGCCAGCAGCTTAAGACCCGGCGGTACAAATACGCAGTATTTT. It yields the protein CASSLRPGGTNTQYF.